This TCR beta chain is from a study of PD-1 blockade in classical Hodgkin lymphoma. About the study: Administration of nivolumab to patients was at 3 mg/kg intravenously every 2 weeks.

CDR1 is SGHDN and CDR2 is FVKESK in the germline V gene. The CDR3 consists of 15 residues. V was trimmed by 2 bases and J by 6 bases, leaving 17 bases between them. Relapse was seen in all patients after autologous stem cell transplantation, and brentuximab vedotin exposure was variable. Isolation of CD8+ T cells from thawed PBMCs used magnetic negative selection. Regarding the study as a whole: Complete responders' baseline diversity resembled that of newly diagnosed patients. When set against healthy donors, newly diagnosed patients were reported to show lower baseline TCR diversity. Only CD4+ TCR diversity, not CD8+, had risen significantly by C4D1.

Libraries were prepared by immunoSEQ multiplex PCR; TCRdb keeps only in-frame clonotypes and omits some of them. The sample consists of some 25,000 clones, around 88% of them appearing once. Regarding this clone: Its antigen is currently unknown.

Sample: CD8+ T cells from blood, taken at baseline. This clonotype was sampled from a human donor with classical Hodgkin lymphoma. The chain uses TRBV14 and TRBJ2-7, with a weak D call TRBD2 (6 bases). CDR3 sequence reads: CASSQPGTGVPEQYF. Here the CDR3 DNA reads TGTGCCAGCAGCCAACCCGGGACGGGAGTCCCCGAGCAGTACTTC. Full variable domain (outside the CDR3, taken from reference TRBV14 and TRBJ2-7): EAGVTQFPSHSVIEKGQTVTLRCDPISGHDNLYWYRRVMGKEIKFLLHFVKESKQDESGMPNNRFLAERTGGTYSTLKVQPAELEDSGVYFCASSQPGTGVPEQYFGPGTRLTVT.